Listed below are T cell receptor beta chains from one sample, sequenced in a study of glioma-infiltrating T cells after dendritic cell vaccination. This table comes from immunoSEQ multiplex PCR, and its TCRdb copy is limited to in-frame clones, with some not included. The data hold under 130,000 clones, with 90% observed a single time. The source was blood, collected after dendritic cell vaccination. The receptors stem from a human donor with glioblastoma. Each CDR3 is given with its conserved first and last residue. D genes are given only for firm matches. Rows give clone size only sometimes, using once, few, many, or a class for an expanded clone.

v_call	clone_size	j_call	d_call	cdr3_nt	cdr3_aa
TRBV7-2	NA	TRBJ2-2	TRBD2	TGTGCCAGCAGCTCGGGACTAGCGGCCGGGGAGCTGTTTTTT	CASSSGLAAGELFF
TRBV19	NA	TRBJ2-7	TRBD2	TGTGCCAGTAGAAATCTAGCGGGACCCTACGAGCAGTACTTC	CASRNLAGPYEQYF
TRBV5-1	NA	TRBJ2-7	TRBD1	TGCGCCAGCAGCTTGGCCCCCGGGACAGAGAGGTACTTC	CASSLAPGTERYF
TRBV30	few	TRBJ1-2	TRBD1	TGTGCCTGGAGAGGACAGGGGGCCCAGGGCTACACCTTC	CAWRGQGAQGYTF
TRBV2	few	TRBJ1-2	NA	TGTGCCAGCACGGAGGATCGTGGCTACACCTTC	CASTEDRGYTF
TRBV2	NA	TRBJ1-5	NA	TGTGCCAGCAATAAGGGGTCGGATCAGCCCCAGCATTTT	CASNKGSDQPQHF
TRBV11-3	NA	TRBJ2-2	NA	TGTGCCAGCAGCTTAGGAGAGGCTACCGGGGAGCTGTTTTTT	CASSLGEATGELFF
TRBV27	NA	TRBJ2-7	TRBD1	TGTGCCAGCAGCAGGAACAGGGGGCTTCTCCTTTTTGGAGAGCAGTACTTC	CASSRNRGLLLFGEQYF
TRBV12-5	NA	TRBJ1-1	NA	TGTGCTAGTGGTTCGGAGGTTGAAGCTTTCTTT	CASGSEVEAFF
TRBV6-5	once	TRBJ1-2	NA	TGTGCCAGCAGTTACGAGGGGGATGGCTACACCTTC	CASSYEGDGYTF
TRBV2	NA	TRBJ2-5	NA	TGTGCCAGCAGTGCCTCAGGGTACCCCCAAGAGACCCAGTACTTC	CASSASGYPQETQYF
TRBV7-2	few	TRBJ2-7	NA	TGTGCCAGCAGCTTAGGGGGGGACCTTACCGAGCAGTACTTC	CASSLGGDLTEQYF
TRBV7-9	NA	TRBJ2-5	TRBD2	TGTGCCAGCAGCCCCGGGGGGATACAAGAGACCCAGTACTTC	CASSPGGIQETQYF
TRBV18	NA	TRBJ2-3	NA	TGTGCCACCATAGGGAAGGGGCTCGCAGATACGCAGTATTTT	CATIGKGLADTQYF
TRBV6-1	NA	TRBJ2-5	TRBD2	TGTGCCAGCAGTGCCCCTAGCGGGGGTCGGGAGACCCAGTACTTC	CASSAPSGGRETQYF
TRBV5-4	once	TRBJ1-1	NA	TGTGCCAGCATCTCCAGTTTCAGGACTGAAGCTTTCTTT	CASISSFRTEAFF
TRBV6-5	NA	TRBJ2-5	NA	TGTGCCAGCAGCTTCACATCCCCCGGAGCCCAGTACTTC	CASSFTSPGAQYF
TRBV6-1	NA	TRBJ1-3	NA	TGTGCCAGCAGGGACACGAACACCATATATTTT	CASRDTNTIYF
TRBV11-2	NA	TRBJ2-2	NA	TGTGCCAGCAGGCCAACAGGGTCCCGAGGCACCGGGGAGCTGTTTTTT	CASRPTGSRGTGELFF
TRBV5-4	NA	TRBJ2-3	NA	TGTGCCAGCAGCACTCCGACTAGCACAGATACGCAGTATTTT	CASSTPTSTDTQYF
TRBV5-1	NA	TRBJ2-5	TRBD2	TGCGCCAGCAGTCTCGTCGGGGGGCAAGAGACCCAGTACTTC	CASSLVGGQETQYF
TRBV7-6	NA	TRBJ1-5	NA	TGTGCCAGCAGCTCGGGACTGGATGGGCAGCCCCAGCATTTT	CASSSGLDGQPQHF